This entry lists 8 T cell receptor beta chains sequenced from one sample in a study of blood T cells in healthy people across ages. The use of a sample-barcoded 5' primer and a J-beta primer mix characterized a second PCR of roughly 7 to 11 cycles. TCRdb passed the 5' RACE reads through MiXCR, listing each CDR3 protein once. The sample records roughly 500,000 distinct CDR3 sequences, roughly 28% being singletons. Sequencing was performed on blood. These receptors originate from a woman aged 70-85 years in good health.

The table lists this clonotype with many counts. The gene calls are TRBV3-1 and TRBJ2-5; a possible D gene is TRBD2 (5 bases). The J call could be wrong; TRBJ2-1 is a better fit for the DNA end. The CDR3 has 18 amino acids. Germline V lookup: CDR1 LGHDT, CDR2 YNNKEL (reference sequence). This CDR3 reads CASSQGRLRGARVGEQFF. DNA for the CDR3: TGTGCCAGCAGCCAAGGACGCCTTCGAGGAGCGAGGGTGGGTGAGCAGTTCTTC.

The chain has TRBV29-1 and TRBJ2-1; 7 nucleotides agree with TRBD1. V lost 4 bases, J lost 5 bases, and 8 bases stayed unmatched. There are 14 residues in the CDR3. Germline CDR1 reads SQVTM; CDR2 reads ANQGSEA. CDR3 residues: CSVGRDRHNNEQFF. The CDR3, as DNA: TGCAGCGTTGGCCGGGACAGACATAACAATGAGCAGTTCTTC.

V usage is TRBV10-3 and J usage is TRBJ2-7; 8 bases are shared with TRBD1. There are 11 residues in the CDR3. Trimming at V came to 7 bases and at J to 6 bases, leaving 2 bases not matched to a gene. Germline V lookup: CDR1 ENHRY, CDR2 SYGVKD. The CDR3 protein is CAITQGAEQYF. The CDR3 nucleotides read TGTGCCATCACCCAGGGGGCCGAGCAGTACTTC.

The chain is built from TRBV6-1 and TRBJ1-1; TRBD1 is a possible D gene (5 bases). V gave up 4 bases and J gave up 6 bases, with 18 bases separating them. The CDR3 runs 15 residues. In germline, CDR1 is MNHNS, CDR2 SASEGT. CDR3 nucleotide sequence: TGTGCCAGCAGTGTACCCCGGGGGGAGCGGGCTGAAGCTTTCTTT. Amino acid sequence: CASSVPRGERAEAFF.

In DNA form, the CDR3 reads TGTGCCAGCAGTCCCTCTTCAAGGGGTAACTACGAGCAGTACTTC. As protein: CASSPSSRGNYEQYF. The genes are TRBV6-5 and TRBJ2-7; tentatively, D is TRBD1 (5 bases). This CDR3 contains 15 residues. Germline loops: CDR1 MNHEY, CDR2 SVGAGI. Trimming removed 5 bases at V and 3 bases at J, with 17 bases between.

The CDR3 spells CSALGTGNTEAFF. The CDR3 nucleotides are TGCAGCGCGCTTGGGACAGGGAACACTGAAGCTTTCTTT. The gene calls are TRBV29-1 and TRBJ1-1; TRBD1 aligns across 8 bases. Trimming took 7 bases from V and 1 from J; bases not matched to a gene: 5. The CDR3 totals 13 residues. Germline V gives CDR1 SQVTM, CDR2 ANQGSEA.

This clonotype was seen a handful of times. CDR3 in amino acids: CASSMTGSYEQYF. CDR3 bases: TGTGCCAGCAGCATGACGGGGTCCTACGAGCAGTACTTC. This chain joins TRBV6-6 and TRBJ2-7; TRBD2 is a possible D gene (5 bases). CDR1 and CDR2 from the germline V gene are MNHNY and SVGAGI (reference sequence). V lost 6 bases to trimming and J lost 1 base, with 10 bases between them. The CDR3 length is 13 residues.

There are a few counts of this clonotype. This rearrangement joins TRBV12-3 or TRBV12-4 to TRBJ1-2; a possible D gene is TRBD1 (6 bases). V was clipped by 6 bases and J by 4 bases, with 15 bases between them. This CDR3 is 14 amino acids long. The CDR3 bases are TGTGCCAGCAGGACCACCGAGGGGGGCTATGGCTACACCTTC. Residues: CASRTTEGGYGYTF.